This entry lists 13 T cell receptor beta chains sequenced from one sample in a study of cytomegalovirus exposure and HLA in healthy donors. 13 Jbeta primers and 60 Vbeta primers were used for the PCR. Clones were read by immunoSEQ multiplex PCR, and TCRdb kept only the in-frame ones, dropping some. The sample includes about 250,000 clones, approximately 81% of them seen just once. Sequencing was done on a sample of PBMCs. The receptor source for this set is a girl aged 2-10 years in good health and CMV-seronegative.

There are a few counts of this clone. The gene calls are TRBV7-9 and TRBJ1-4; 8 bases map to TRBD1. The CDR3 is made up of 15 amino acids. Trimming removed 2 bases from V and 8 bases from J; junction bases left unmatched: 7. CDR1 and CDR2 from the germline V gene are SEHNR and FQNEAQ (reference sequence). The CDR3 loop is CASSLPGQEREKLFF. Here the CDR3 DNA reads TGTGCCAGCAGCTTACCGGGACAGGAGAGGGAAAAACTGTTTTTT.

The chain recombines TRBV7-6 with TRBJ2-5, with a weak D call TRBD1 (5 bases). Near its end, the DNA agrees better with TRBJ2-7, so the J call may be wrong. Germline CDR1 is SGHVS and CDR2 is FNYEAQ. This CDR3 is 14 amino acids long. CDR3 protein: CASSADISSYEQYF. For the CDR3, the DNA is TGTGCCAGCAGCGCGGACATTTCCTCCTACGAGCAGTACTTC.

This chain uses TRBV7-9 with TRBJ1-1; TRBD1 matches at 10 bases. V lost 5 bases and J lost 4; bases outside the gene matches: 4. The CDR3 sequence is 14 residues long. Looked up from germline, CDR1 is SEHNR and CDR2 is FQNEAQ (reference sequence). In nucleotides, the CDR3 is TGTGCCAGCAGCCCGACAGGGGGCTTCACTGAAGCTTTCTTT. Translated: CASSPTGGFTEAFF. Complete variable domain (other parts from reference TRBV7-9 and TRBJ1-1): DTGVSQNPRHKITKRGQNVTFRCDPISEHNRLYWYRQTLGQGPEFLTYFQNEAQLEKSRLLSDRFSAERPKGSFSTLEIQRTEQGDSAMYLCASSPTGGFTEAFFGQGTRLTVV.

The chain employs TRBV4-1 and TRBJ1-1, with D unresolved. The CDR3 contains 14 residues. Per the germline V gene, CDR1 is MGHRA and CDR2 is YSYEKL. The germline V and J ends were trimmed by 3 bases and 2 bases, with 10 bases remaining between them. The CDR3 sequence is CASSHRSVNTEAFF. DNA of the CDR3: TGCGCCAGCAGCCACCGGTCGGTCAACACTGAAGCTTTCTTT.

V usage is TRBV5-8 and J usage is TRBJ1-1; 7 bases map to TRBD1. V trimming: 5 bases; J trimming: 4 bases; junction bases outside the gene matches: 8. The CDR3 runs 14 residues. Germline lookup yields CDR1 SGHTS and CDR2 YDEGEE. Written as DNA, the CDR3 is TGTGCCAGCAGGCAAGGGGGCGTGAGCACTGAAGCTTTCTTT. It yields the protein CASRQGGVSTEAFF. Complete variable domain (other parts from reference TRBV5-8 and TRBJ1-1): EAGVTQSPTHLIKTRGQQATLRCSPISGHTSVYWYQQALGLGLQFLLWYDEGEERNRGNFPPRFSGRQFPNYSSELNVNALELEDSALYLCASRQGGVSTEAFFGQGTRLTVV.

The CDR3 DNA sequence: TGCGCCAGCAGAGCGGGAGGGCAAGAGACCCAGTACTTC. Its protein product is CASRAGGQETQYF. The chain joins TRBV10-2 to TRBJ2-5; TRBD2 aligns across 10 bases. The CDR3 totals 13 residues. V lost 6 bases to trimming and J lost 2 bases; unmatched junction nucleotides: 0. The V gene's germline CDR1 is WSHSY and CDR2 SAAADI.

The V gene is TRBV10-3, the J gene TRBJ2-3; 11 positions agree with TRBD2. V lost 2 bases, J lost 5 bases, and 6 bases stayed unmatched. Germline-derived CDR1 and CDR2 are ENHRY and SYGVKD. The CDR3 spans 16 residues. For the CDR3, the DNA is TGTGCCATCAGTGAGGTTAGCGGGGGGGACAGAGATACGCAGTATTTT. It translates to CAISEVSGGDRDTQYF.

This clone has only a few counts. The chain's CDR3 is CASSRQEFFYGYTF. For the CDR3, the DNA is TGTGCCAGCAGCCGACAGGAGTTCTTCTATGGCTACACCTTC. This sequence joins TRBV5-5 and TRBJ1-2; D might be TRBD1 (6 bases). The CDR3 is made up of 14 amino acids. The germline gives CDR1 SGHKS, CDR2 YYEKEE (reference sequence). V shed 4 bases and J shed 4 bases, with 14 bases lying between them. Based on the CDR3 plus reference TRBV5-5 and TRBJ1-2, the full variable domain is DAGVTQSPTHLIKTRGQQVTLRCSPISGHKSVSWYQQVLGQGPQFIFQYYEKEERGRGNFPDRFSARQFPNYSSELNVNALLLGDSALYLCASSRQEFFYGYTFGSGTRLTVV.

DNA for the CDR3: TGTGCCAGCAGCTTAGTCGGTAGCGGAGTCCAAGAGACCCAGTACTTC. It translates to CASSLVGSGVQETQYF. The rearrangement joins TRBV7-2 to TRBJ2-5, with a weak D call TRBD2 (6 bases). The ends were cut back, 1 base at V and 1 base at J, with 13 bases in the middle. The CDR3 contains 16 residues. CDR1 is SGHTA and CDR2 is FQGNSA in the germline V gene.

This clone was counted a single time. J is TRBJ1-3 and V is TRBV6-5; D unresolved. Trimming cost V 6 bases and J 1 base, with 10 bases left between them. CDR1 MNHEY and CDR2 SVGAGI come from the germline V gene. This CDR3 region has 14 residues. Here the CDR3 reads CASRPDSSGNTIYF. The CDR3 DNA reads TGTGCCAGCAGGCCAGACTCTTCTGGAAACACCATATATTTT.

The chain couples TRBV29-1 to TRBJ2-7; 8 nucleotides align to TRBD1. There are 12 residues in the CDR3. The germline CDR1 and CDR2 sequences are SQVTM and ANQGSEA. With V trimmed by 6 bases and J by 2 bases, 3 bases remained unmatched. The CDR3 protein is CSVTGGPYEQYF. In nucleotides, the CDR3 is TGCAGCGTAACAGGGGGGCCCTACGAGCAGTACTTC.

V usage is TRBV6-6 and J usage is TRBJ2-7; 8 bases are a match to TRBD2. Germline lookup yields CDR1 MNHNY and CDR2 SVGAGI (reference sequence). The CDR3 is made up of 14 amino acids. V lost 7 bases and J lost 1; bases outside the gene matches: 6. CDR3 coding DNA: TGTGCCAGCACTCAGCGGGGGTGGTCCTACGAGCAGTACTTC. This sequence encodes CASTQRGWSYEQYF.

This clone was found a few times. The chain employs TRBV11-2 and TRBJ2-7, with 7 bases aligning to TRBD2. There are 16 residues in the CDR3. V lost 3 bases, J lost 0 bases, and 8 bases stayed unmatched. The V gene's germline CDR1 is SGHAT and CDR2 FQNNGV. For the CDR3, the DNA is TGTGCCAGCAGCTTTCTGGGAGCGGGAACCTCCTACGAGCAGTACTTC. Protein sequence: CASSFLGAGTSYEQYF.